These T cell receptor beta chains were read from a single sample in a study of blood T cell repertoires in COVID-19. The repertoire was sequenced with immunoSEQ multiplex PCR; TCRdb's copy has only in-frame clones and lacks some. The table lists about 210,000 clones, about 91% of them singletons. The specimen sequenced was peripheral blood. These receptors came from a man aged 18 to 29 with active or convalescent COVID-19. The CDR3 runs from the conserved cysteine through the conserved F or W. D genes are given only for firm matches. Clone size is given for some rows only: seen once, a few or many times, or a class if the clone is expanded.

clone_size: -
d_call: -
v_call: TRBV29-1
j_call: TRBJ1-1
cdr3_nt: TGCAGCGTTGAAACGAGCATGAACACTGAAGCTTTCTTT
cdr3_aa: CSVETSMNTEAFF

clone_size: -
d_call: TRBD2
v_call: TRBV18
j_call: TRBJ2-7
cdr3_nt: TGTGCCAGCTCACCAGCCGCTCCTGCGGGAGGGCACTCCGAGCAGTACTTC
cdr3_aa: CASSPAAPAGGHSEQYF

clone_size: -
d_call: TRBD1
v_call: TRBV24-1
j_call: TRBJ1-1
cdr3_nt: TGTGCCGCGGGACAGACGAACACTGAAGCTTTCTTT
cdr3_aa: CAAGQTNTEAFF

clone_size: -
d_call: -
v_call: TRBV5-1
j_call: TRBJ1-4
cdr3_nt: TGCGCCAGCAGCTTAACGGCAGGGGAACACGAAAAACTGTTTTTT
cdr3_aa: CASSLTAGEHEKLFF

clone_size: -
d_call: TRBD1
v_call: TRBV2
j_call: TRBJ2-1
cdr3_nt: TGTGCCAGCAGTGGACAGGGCTTCGGTGAGCAGTTCTTC
cdr3_aa: CASSGQGFGEQFF

clone_size: few
d_call: TRBD1
v_call: TRBV7-9
j_call: TRBJ1-5
cdr3_nt: TGTGCCAGCAGCTTAGGAGGGGGCAACCAGCCCCAGCATTTT
cdr3_aa: CASSLGGGNQPQHF

clone_size: -
d_call: TRBD1
v_call: TRBV29-1
j_call: TRBJ2-7
cdr3_nt: TGCAGCGTCCCAGCAGGACAGGGTTTTAAAAACGAGCAGTACTTC
cdr3_aa: CSVPAGQGFKNEQYF

clone_size: -
d_call: -
v_call: TRBV18
j_call: TRBJ2-5
cdr3_nt: TGTGCCAGCTCACGGACGGGAATCCAAGAGACCCAGTACTTC
cdr3_aa: CASSRTGIQETQYF

clone_size: -
d_call: TRBD2
v_call: TRBV7-2
j_call: TRBJ2-7
cdr3_nt: TGTGCCAGCAGCTCACCAAAGCTAGCGGGAGGGCGGTCCTACGAGCAGTACTTC
cdr3_aa: CASSSPKLAGGRSYEQYF

clone_size: -
d_call: TRBD2
v_call: TRBV7-9
j_call: TRBJ2-7
cdr3_nt: TGTGCCAGCAGAGAGGTTCTAGCGGGAGTTGTCCACGAGCAGTACTTC
cdr3_aa: CASREVLAGVVHEQYF

clone_size: -
d_call: -
v_call: TRBV29-1
j_call: TRBJ1-2
cdr3_nt: TGCAGCGTTGTGGCAGGGGCCTATGGCTACACCTTC
cdr3_aa: CSVVAGAYGYTF

clone_size: -
d_call: TRBD1
v_call: TRBV7-9
j_call: TRBJ1-1
cdr3_nt: TGTGCCAGCAGCACTTGGCAGGGGGACACTGAAGCTTTCTTT
cdr3_aa: CASSTWQGDTEAFF

clone_size: -
d_call: -
v_call: TRBV30
j_call: TRBJ1-2
cdr3_nt: TGTGCCGGGGGACGGGGGGCCTTCTATGGCTACACCTTC
cdr3_aa: CAGGRGAFYGYTF

clone_size: -
d_call: -
v_call: TRBV2
j_call: TRBJ2-1
cdr3_nt: TGTGCCAGCAGTGAGACACGCGGGAATAGGAATGAGCAGTTCTTC
cdr3_aa: CASSETRGNRNEQFF

clone_size: -
d_call: TRBD2
v_call: TRBV29-1
j_call: TRBJ2-3
cdr3_nt: TGCAGCGTTGGACGACTAGCGGGAGGGCCAGATACGCAGTATTTT
cdr3_aa: CSVGRLAGGPDTQYF

clone_size: -
d_call: TRBD1
v_call: TRBV6-2/TRBV6-3
j_call: TRBJ1-5
cdr3_nt: TGTGCCAGCAGCCCCGGACAGGGTTATCAGCCCCAGCATTTT
cdr3_aa: CASSPGQGYQPQHF

clone_size: -
d_call: -
v_call: TRBV6-2/TRBV6-3
j_call: TRBJ1-2
cdr3_nt: TGTGCCAGCAGTTACCTGGCAGGGCGAAACTATGGCTACACCTTC
cdr3_aa: CASSYLAGRNYGYTF

clone_size: -
d_call: -
v_call: TRBV24-1
j_call: TRBJ1-5
cdr3_nt: TGTGCCACCAGTGATTCTGGGACGGAGGGAGTCCAGCATTTT
cdr3_aa: CATSDSGTEGVQHF